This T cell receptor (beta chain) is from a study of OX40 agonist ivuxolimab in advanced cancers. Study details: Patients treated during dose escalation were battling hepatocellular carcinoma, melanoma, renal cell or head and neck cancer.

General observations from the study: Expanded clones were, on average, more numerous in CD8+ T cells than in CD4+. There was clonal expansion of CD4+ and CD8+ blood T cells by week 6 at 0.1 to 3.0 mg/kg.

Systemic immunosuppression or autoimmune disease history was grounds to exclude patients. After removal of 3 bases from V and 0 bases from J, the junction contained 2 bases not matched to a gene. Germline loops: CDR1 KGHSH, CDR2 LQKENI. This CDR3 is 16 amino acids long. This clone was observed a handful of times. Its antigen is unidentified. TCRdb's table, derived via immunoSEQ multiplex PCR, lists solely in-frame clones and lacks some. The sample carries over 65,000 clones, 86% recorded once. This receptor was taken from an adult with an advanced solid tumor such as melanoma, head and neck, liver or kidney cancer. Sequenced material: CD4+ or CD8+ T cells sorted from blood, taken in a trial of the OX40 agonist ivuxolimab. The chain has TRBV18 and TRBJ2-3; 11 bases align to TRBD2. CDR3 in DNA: TGTGCCAGCTCACCGCGACTAGCGGGGAGCACAGATACGCAGTATTTT. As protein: CASSPRLAGSTDTQYF.